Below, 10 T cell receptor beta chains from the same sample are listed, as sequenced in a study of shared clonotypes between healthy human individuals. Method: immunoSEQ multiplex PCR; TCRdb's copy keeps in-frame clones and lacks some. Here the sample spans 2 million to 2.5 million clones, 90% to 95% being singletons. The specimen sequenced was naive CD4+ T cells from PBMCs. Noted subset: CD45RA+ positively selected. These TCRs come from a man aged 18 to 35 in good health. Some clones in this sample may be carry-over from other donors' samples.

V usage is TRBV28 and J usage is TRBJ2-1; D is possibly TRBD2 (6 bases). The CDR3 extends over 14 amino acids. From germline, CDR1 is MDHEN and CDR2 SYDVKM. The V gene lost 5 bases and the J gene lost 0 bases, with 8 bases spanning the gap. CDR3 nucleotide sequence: TGTGCCAGCAGTGCAGCGGGCTCCTACAATGAGCAGTTCTTC. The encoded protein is CASSAAGSYNEQFF.

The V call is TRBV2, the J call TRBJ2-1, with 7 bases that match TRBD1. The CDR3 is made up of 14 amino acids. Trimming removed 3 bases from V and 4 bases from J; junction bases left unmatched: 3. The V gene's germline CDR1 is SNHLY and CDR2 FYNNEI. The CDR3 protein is CASSEGQRYNEQFF. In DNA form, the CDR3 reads TGTGCCAGCAGTGAGGGACAGAGGTACAATGAGCAGTTCTTC.

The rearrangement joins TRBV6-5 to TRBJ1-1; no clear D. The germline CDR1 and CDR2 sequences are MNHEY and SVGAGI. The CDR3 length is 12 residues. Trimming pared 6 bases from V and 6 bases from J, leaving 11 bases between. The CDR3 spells CASSRGRAEAFF. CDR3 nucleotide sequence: TGTGCCAGCAGCCGTGGAAGGGCTGAAGCTTTCTTT.

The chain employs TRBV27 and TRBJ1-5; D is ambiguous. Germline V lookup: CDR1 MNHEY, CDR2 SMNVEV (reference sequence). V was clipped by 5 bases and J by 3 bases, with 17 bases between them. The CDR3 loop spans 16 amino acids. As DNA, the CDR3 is TGTGCCAGCAGTGATGGGAGGGCGACGTCCAATCAGCCCCAGCATTTT. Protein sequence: CASSDGRATSNQPQHF.

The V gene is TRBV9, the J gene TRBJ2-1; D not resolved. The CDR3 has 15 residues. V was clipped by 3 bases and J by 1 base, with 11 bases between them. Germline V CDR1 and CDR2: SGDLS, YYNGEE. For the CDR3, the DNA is TGTGCCAGCAGCGCCCGAGTTGGTTCCTACAATGAGCAGTTCTTC. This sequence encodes CASSARVGSYNEQFF.

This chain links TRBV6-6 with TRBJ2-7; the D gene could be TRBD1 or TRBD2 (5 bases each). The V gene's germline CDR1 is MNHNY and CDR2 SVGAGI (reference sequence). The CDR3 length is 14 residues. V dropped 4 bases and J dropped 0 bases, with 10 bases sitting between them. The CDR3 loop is CASSFPGTSYEQYF. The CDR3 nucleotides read TGTGCCAGCAGTTTCCCGGGGACCTCCTACGAGCAGTACTTC.

The CDR3 DNA is TGTGCCAGCTCACCCGACAGGGGTGTTTACAATGAGCAGTTCTTC. Its protein product is CASSPDRGVYNEQFF. V and J are TRBV18 and TRBJ2-1, with 8 bases identical to TRBD1. This CDR3 region has 15 residues. Germline CDR1 KGHSH, CDR2 LQKENI. V was clipped by 3 bases and J by 4 bases; unmatched bases: 5.

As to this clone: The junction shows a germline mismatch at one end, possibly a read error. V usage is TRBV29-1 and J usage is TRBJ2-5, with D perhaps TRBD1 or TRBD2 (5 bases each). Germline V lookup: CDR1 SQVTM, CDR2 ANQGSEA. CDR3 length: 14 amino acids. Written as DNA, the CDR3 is TGCAGCGCTGAATTAGCGACCCAGGGAGAGACCCAGTACTTC. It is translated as CSAELATQGETQYF.

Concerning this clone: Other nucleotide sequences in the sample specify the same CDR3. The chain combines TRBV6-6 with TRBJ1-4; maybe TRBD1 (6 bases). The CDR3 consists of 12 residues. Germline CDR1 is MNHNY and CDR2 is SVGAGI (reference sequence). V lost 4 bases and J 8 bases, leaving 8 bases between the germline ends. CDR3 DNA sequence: TGTGCCAGCAGTTGGACAGACGAAAAACTGTTTTTT. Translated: CASSWTDEKLFF.

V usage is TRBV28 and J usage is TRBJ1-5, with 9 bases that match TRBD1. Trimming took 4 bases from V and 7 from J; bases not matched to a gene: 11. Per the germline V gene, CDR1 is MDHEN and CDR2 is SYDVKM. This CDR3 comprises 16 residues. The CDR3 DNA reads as TGTGCCAGCAGTTCCTACGGACAGGGGCTTAGACAGCCCCAGCATTTT. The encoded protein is CASSSYGQGLRQPQHF.